Detailed here is one T cell receptor beta chain. Antigen: not known. The CDR3 totals 13 residues. Trimming cost V 6 bases and J 0 bases, with 8 bases left between them. Germline loops: CDR1 WNHNN, CDR2 SYGVQD (reference sequence). The data are from a study of cytomegalovirus exposure and HLA in healthy donors. Study-wide results and caveats: Most TCR beta V segments were productive about 87% or about 30% of the time in an earlier analysis. In a later analysis, donors in an Asian-associated ancestry cluster reportedly had fewer N-insertions in productive TCRs than the cohort mean. V- and J-gene trimming of TCR beta was linked (in a later analysis) to a missense DCLRE1C variant.

The PCR had 60 Vbeta and 13 Jbeta primers. Original processing methods: The count from a later analysis was 79 million or so unique TCR beta chains, about 9.9 million of them shared. TCRdb's copy holds only in-frame clones and misses some; the assay was immunoSEQ multiplex PCR. V and J calls and clone size are as listed in that table; D and trimming were resolved from the DNA. There are approximately 75,000 clones in the sample; around three quarters occur only once, and 0.9% to 1.2% lies in the top ten. The V gene is TRBV10-1, the J gene TRBJ1-1, with D perhaps matching TRBD1 (5 bases). This TCR was sampled from a male donor in good health and CMV-seronegative. The sample taken for sequencing was PBMCs. CDR3 in amino acids: CASRRQLNTEAFF. CDR3 nucleotide sequence: TGCGCCAGCAGAAGACAGTTGAACACTGAAGCTTTCTTT.